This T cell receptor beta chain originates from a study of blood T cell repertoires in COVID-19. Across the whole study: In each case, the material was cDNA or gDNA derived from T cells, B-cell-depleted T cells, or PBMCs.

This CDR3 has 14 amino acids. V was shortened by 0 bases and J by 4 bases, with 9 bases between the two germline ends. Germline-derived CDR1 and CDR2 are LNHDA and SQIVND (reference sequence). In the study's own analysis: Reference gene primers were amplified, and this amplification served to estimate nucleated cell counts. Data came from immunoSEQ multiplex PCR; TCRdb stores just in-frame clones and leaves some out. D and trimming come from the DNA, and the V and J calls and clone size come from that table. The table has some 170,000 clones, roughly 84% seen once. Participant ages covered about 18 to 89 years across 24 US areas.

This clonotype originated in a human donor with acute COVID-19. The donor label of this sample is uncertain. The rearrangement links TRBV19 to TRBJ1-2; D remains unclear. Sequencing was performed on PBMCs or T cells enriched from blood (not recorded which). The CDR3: CASSIDVGVYGYTF. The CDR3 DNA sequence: TGTGCCAGTAGTATAGATGTGGGCGTCTATGGCTACACCTTC.